The 11 T cell receptor beta chains given below trace back to one sample, sequenced in a study of regulatory T cells in long-lasting Graves disease (dated by TCRdb to about 2021). The library was made by multiplex PCR. The instrument given in TCRdb is Illumina HiSeq 4000. CDR3 regions were amplified by Arm-PCR with iRepertoire HTBI primers to construct TCR beta libraries. TCRdb applied fastp at Q25 and MiXCR to the public reads, then kept only in-frame beta chains. All rows with the same CDR3 protein become a single entry with the most common DNA and genes. This sample holds some 280,000 distinct CDR3 sequences; roughly a fifth were observed only once. The ten most abundant clones make up 56% of the sample. Interpreted using the paper, the time point label stands for: persistent/refractory GD, antithyroid drugs over 5 years with positive TRAb. For both TCR sequencing and RNA sequencing, RNA was extracted from PBMCs using TRIzol.

This material consisted of peripheral blood mononuclear cells (PBMCs), taken when the disease was refractory, from a patient treated with antithyroid drugs. All receptors derive from a female donor with Graves disease.

This clonotype was seen a handful of times. The V call is TRBV7-6, the J call TRBJ1-1, with TRBD1 matching 8 bases. The CDR3 covers 15 residues. CDR1 is SGHVS and CDR2 is FNYEAQ in the germline V gene. J gave up 1 base and V 3 bases, and 4 bases lay outside the gene matches. The CDR3 coding sequence is TGTGCCAGCAGCTTGTCAGACAGGGGGAACACTGAAGCTTTCTTT. Translating gives CASSLSDRGNTEAFF.

The chain links TRBV12-3 or TRBV12-4 to TRBJ2-7, with a possible D match to TRBD1 (5 bases). The CDR3 is made up of 18 amino acids. V was shortened by 6 bases and J by 3 bases, with 27 bases between the two germline ends. The CDR3: CASSQIGEDRAKNYEQYF. DNA for the CDR3: TGTGCCAGCAGCCAGATCGGAGAAGACAGAGCGAAGAACTACGAGCAGTACTTC.

The chain uses TRBV6-2 or TRBV6-3 and TRBJ1-6; TRBD1 aligns across 9 bases. The CDR3 contains 15 residues. Trimming cost V 8 bases and J 9 bases; bases outside gene matches: 11. CDR1 and CDR2 (germline): MNHEY, SVGEGT. This CDR3 reads CASAWAGTGSSPLHF. In DNA form, the CDR3 reads TGTGCCAGCGCCTGGGCCGGGACAGGGTCTTCACCCCTCCACTTT.

Concerning this clonotype itself: A clone one base away is much larger, so this may be a read error. The chain employs TRBV7-8 and TRBJ1-4; a weak D match, TRBD1 (5 bases). This CDR3 has 16 amino acids. Germline loops: CDR1 SGHVS, CDR2 FQNEAQ. In DNA, the CDR3 is TGTGCCGGCAGCTTAGCGCTACGGGGGGTTGGGGAAAAACTGTTTTTT. This encodes CAGSLALRGVGEKLFF.

This clonotype was seen ten or more times. The J gene is TRBJ1-1, the V gene TRBV7-3; D not resolved. CDR3 length: 14 amino acids. V lost 3 bases, J lost 1 base, and 9 bases lay in between. The germline gives CDR1 SGHTA, CDR2 FQGTGA. The CDR3 loop is CASSFDGSNTEAFF. The CDR3 DNA reads TGTGCCAGCAGCTTCGACGGCTCGAACACTGAAGCTTTCTTT. The full variable domain, with the rest looked up from reference TRBV7-3 and TRBJ1-1, is GAGVSQTPSNKVTEKGKYVELRCDPISGHTALYWYRQSLGQGPEFLIYFQGTGAADDSGLPNDRFFAVRPEGSVSTLKIQRTERGDSAVYLCASSFDGSNTEAFFGQGTRLTVV.

The rearrangement links TRBV6-1 to TRBJ2-7; no firm D call. CDR1 is MNHNS, CDR2 SASEGT, per germline. V was shortened by 5 bases and J by 5 bases, with 19 bases between the two germline ends. CDR3 length: 15 residues. The CDR3 coding sequence is TGTGCCAGCAGTCCCTCCTCTTATTTCCAGAACGAGCAGTACTTC. Translation gives CASSPSSYFQNEQYF.

The chain links TRBV28 to TRBJ1-1; D is undetermined. CDR1 MDHEN and CDR2 SYDVKM come from the germline V gene. The CDR3 covers 15 residues. Trimming pared 5 bases from V and 5 bases from J, leaving 18 bases between. In nucleotides, the CDR3 is TGTGCCAGCAGTCCCCGGGTCTCAAAGATAACTGAAGCTTTCTTT. Translated, it gives CASSPRVSKITEAFF.

This clonotype was observed a handful of times. The chain has TRBV11-2 and TRBJ2-7, with D maybe TRBD1 (6 bases). Germline V gene sequence: CDR1 SGHAT, CDR2 FQNNGV. CDR3 size: 16 residues. V was shortened by 0 bases and J by 1 base, with 13 bases between the two germline ends. In nucleotides, the CDR3 is TGTGCCAGCAGCTTAGAATTAGGCAGGGGATCCTACGAGCAGTACTTC. Translation: CASSLELGRGSYEQYF.

This clonotype appeared a few times. The V gene is TRBV10-3, the J gene TRBJ1-1; TRBD1 agrees at 10 bases. Per the germline V gene, CDR1 is ENHRY and CDR2 is SYGVKD. This CDR3 comprises 14 residues. V lost 6 bases, J lost 3 bases, and 4 bases stayed unmatched. The CDR3 DNA reads TGTGCCATCAGCGCGGACAGGGGGTACACTGAAGCTTTCTTT. Residues: CAISADRGYTEAFF.

The chain combines TRBV7-2 with TRBJ2-7; possible D gene TRBD2, 5 bases. V was pared by 0 bases and J by 7 bases, with 13 bases between. CDR3 length: 14 residues. CDR1 and CDR2 from the germline V gene are SGHTA and FQGNSA. The CDR3 region has the DNA TGTGCCAGCAGCTTAGCTGAGACTACGCTGGAGCAGTACTTC. This codes for CASSLAETTLEQYF. Based on the CDR3 plus reference TRBV7-2 and TRBJ2-7, the full variable domain is GAGVSQSPSNKVTEKGKDVELRCDPISGHTALYWYRQSLGQGLEFLIYFQGNSAPDKSGLPSDRFSAERTGGSVSTLTIQRTQQEDSAVYLCASSLAETTLEQYFGPGTRLTVT.

The sample holds a few counts of this clonotype. V usage is TRBV7-2 and J usage is TRBJ1-6, with 10 positions matching TRBD1. Germline CDR1 and CDR2: SGHTA and FQGNSA. CDR3 length: 14 amino acids. The V segment lost 4 bases and the J segment 10 bases; nucleotides outside the gene matches: 4. CDR3 coding DNA: TGTGCCAGCAGCTCCCAGACAGGGGGCTCACCCCTCCACTTT. Its translation is CASSSQTGGSPLHF.